The subject of this entry is one TCR beta chain. Its antigen remains unidentified. Germline CDR1 ENHRY, CDR2 SYGVKD. CDR3 length equals 12 residues. Trimming shortened V by 6 bases and J by 0 bases, and 5 bases separated the two germline ends. This entry is derived from a study of cytomegalovirus exposure and HLA in healthy donors. Findings and limits, study-wide: As a later analysis revealed, the rate of TCR association differed by HLA locus, with DRB1 most and HLA-C fewest.

This PCR relied on a set of 60 Vbeta primers and 13 Jbeta primers. Produced via immunoSEQ multiplex PCR; TCRdb's table is partial and in-frame only. Of some 110,000 clones in the sample, less than 80% were seen once. This sequence joins TRBV10-3 and TRBJ1-1; D not certain. This receptor was taken from a woman between 50 and 59 years old in good health and CMV-seropositive. Sequencing used PBMCs. CDR3 sequence: CAIRDLNTEAFF. The CDR3 DNA follows: TGTGCCATCAGGGACTTGAACACTGAAGCTTTCTTT.